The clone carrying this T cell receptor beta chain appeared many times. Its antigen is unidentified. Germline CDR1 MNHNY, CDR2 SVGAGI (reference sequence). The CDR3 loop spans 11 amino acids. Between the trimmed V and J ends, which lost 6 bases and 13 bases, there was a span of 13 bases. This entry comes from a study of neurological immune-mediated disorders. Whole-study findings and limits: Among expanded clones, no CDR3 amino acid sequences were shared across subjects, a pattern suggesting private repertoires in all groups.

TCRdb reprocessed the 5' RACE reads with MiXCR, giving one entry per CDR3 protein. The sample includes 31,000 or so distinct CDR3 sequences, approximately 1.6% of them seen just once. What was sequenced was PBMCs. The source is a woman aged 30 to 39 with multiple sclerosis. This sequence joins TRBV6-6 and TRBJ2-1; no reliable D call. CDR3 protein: CASSSGSTQFF. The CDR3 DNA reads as TGTGCCAGCAGCTCAGGTTCTACCCAGTTCTTC.